Here is one T cell receptor (beta chain) with its context. Its target is unknown. The sample belongs to a study of cytomegalovirus exposure and HLA in healthy donors. Study-wide findings and caveats: Most TCR sequences were seen very rarely across donors, but some public TCRs occurred in many.

The germline gives CDR1 LNHNV, CDR2 YYDKDF (reference sequence). The ends were cut back, 2 bases at V and 3 bases at J, with 17 bases in the middle. The CDR3 is made up of 16 amino acids. The donors were in the approximately 130-subject validation cohort; that cohort was separate from the roughly 700-subject first cohort. The method was immunoSEQ multiplex PCR; TCRdb's version includes in-frame clones alone and lacks a portion of them. Of 100,000 to 120,000 clones in the sample, around 87% were seen once. The material sequenced was PBMCs. This chain uses TRBV15 with TRBJ2-7; D is possibly TRBD2 (5 bases). The TCR sequence derives from a woman in her thirties in good health and CMV-seropositive. The DNA for the CDR3 is TGTGCCACCAGCAGACAAAACAATCTAGAGGGCTACGAGCAGTACTTC. It translates to CATSRQNNLEGYEQYF. The variable domain in full, completed from reference TRBV15 and TRBJ2-7, reads DAMVIQNPRYQVTQFGKPVTLSCSQTLNHNVMYWYQQKSSQAPKLLFHYYDKDFNNEADTPDNFQSRRPNTSFCFLDIRSPGLGDTAMYLCATSRQNNLEGYEQYFGPGTRLTVT.